This T cell receptor beta chain derives from a study of Graves' ophthalmopathy and Graves' hyperthyroidism (dated by TCRdb to the late 2010s). About the study as a whole: Peripheral blood was collected before any treatment was given, at the time of initial diagnosis. The study used signatures of the TCR beta repertoire to tell Graves' ophthalmopathy apart from Graves' hyperthyroidism and to predict which patients would progress to ophthalmopathy. In total, 120 to 150 blood samples were TCR-sequenced: approximately 42 ophthalmopathy, some 72 hyperthyroidism and approximately 17 hyperthyroidism-to-ophthalmopathy patients. A discovery set of 95 to 100 patients (43 ophthalmopathy, 55 to 60 stable hyperthyroidism) was enrolled to explore V-J signatures distinguishing ophthalmopathy from hyperthyroidism. For independent validation, a separate cohort was made up of approximately 18 hyperthyroidism patients plus 17 patients who later progressed from hyperthyroidism to ophthalmopathy. T-cell repertoires of thyroid tissue and blood were compared in 5 or 6 hyperthyroidism patients. Following sampling, methimazole starting at 30 mg daily was administered to hyperthyroidism patients, and high-dose intravenous methylprednisolone was administered to ophthalmopathy patients. For training and testing, the 100 or so patients in the discovery cohort were randomly divided in a 7:3 ratio.

The CDR3 runs 14 residues from the cysteine to the phenylalanine. CDR3 DNA is the only sequence kept; it has 42 bases, read in frame from the first base. As encoded in the germline V gene, CDR1 is SGDLS while CDR2 is YYNGEE. V ends up 4 bases short and J 8 bases short, with an unmatched junction base count of 11. Patients with ophthalmopathy had moderately to severely active disease, with a Clinical Activity Score of 3 or more, a NOSPECS grade of 4 or more, and a disease duration of less than 3 months. Anyone with other autoimmune diseases, uncontrolled infections, pregnancy or lactation was excluded from the study. Clinical symptoms, serum thyroxine, TRAb, thyroid ultrasound and orbital computed tomography were used for diagnosis. Using Ficoll-Paque density gradient centrifugation, PBMCs were isolated from less than 11 ml of fresh peripheral blood. Trizol reagent was used to extract the total RNA, and its quality was then checked on an Agilent 2100 Bioanalyzer.

Here is what the overall study found, with its caveats: Most of the expanded thyroid clonotypes with a frequency above 0.001 were also detected in blood, and it was suggested that the thyroid immune response may be reflected by blood repertoires. In validation, the model predicted ophthalmopathy progression with more than 70% sensitivity and roughly 72% specificity; roughly eleven predicted patients were CT-confirmed with GO in a median of around 6 months. The 13-signature model separated ophthalmopathy from stable hyperthyroidism with approximately 88% sensitivity and approximately 81% specificity in cross-validation, and 80%/75% in the test set. Sample size was not predetermined statistically, and investigators were not blinded to group allocation.

In this sample, this clonotype turned up many times. Its antigen specificity is not known. No base qualities exist here, and no much larger clone lies one base off it. For repertoire sequencing, the TCR beta CDR3 regions were amplified from RNA transcripts. HTBI primers and the Qiagen OneStep RT-PCR kit were used in a first-round RT-PCR, which was followed by a second-round multiplex PCR, size selection and purification. Sequencing of the libraries was carried out on an Illumina HiSeq2000 in paired-end mode with 100 bp reads. Concerning the study's data processing: Reads were processed with SOAPnuke, discarding reads with adapters, uncalled bases, mean Phred below 15, or no exact constant-primer or identifier match. COPE v1.2.5 was used to merge the high-quality paired reads. Each unique nucleotide sequence was defined as a clonotype, and clonotypes were aligned to IMGT TRB V, D and J references with MiTCR v1.1. The analysis was limited to V-J combinations with a frequency above 0.0001, which together covered 99.2% of repertoires. For each V-J combination, a TCR clonal expansion and chaos score was defined as the ratio of F50 clonal expansion to chaos observed in the TCRdist matrix. Welch's t-statistics and random forest were used to reduce the features to 10 to 15 V-J combinations, which were then used as input to a naive Bayes classifier. The Morisita-Horn index was used to measure how similar the thyroid and blood repertoires were. The public reads were quality trimmed at Q25 with fastp and then assembled into clones with MiXCR by TCRdb, keeping productive beta chains. Rows matching on CDR3 protein sequence are summarized as one entry with the most common DNA and genes. TCRdb's processing, not the study's, gives the V and J calls here. This sample lists hundreds of thousands of distinct CDR3 sequences; about an eighth were detected once. 8% to 10% of the sample is in the top ten clones.

This TCR derives from a woman in her thirties with Graves' ophthalmopathy. Donor details come from another sample of the same person, matched by shared clones. Specimen: blood. The sequence is built from TRBV9 and TRBJ1-2; 7 middle bases align to TRBD1. CDR3 region: CASSSRTGPEGYTF. The nucleotides are TGTGCCAGCAGCTCGAGGACAGGCCCAGAAGGCTACACCTTC. Reference TRBV9 and TRBJ1-2 proteins supply the regions before and after the CDR3; the full variable domain is: DSGVTQTPKHLITATGQRVTLRCSPRSGDLSVYWYQQSLDQGLQFLIQYYNGEERAKGNILERFSAQQFPDLHSELNLSSLELGDSALYFCASSSRTGPEGYTFGSGTRLTVV.